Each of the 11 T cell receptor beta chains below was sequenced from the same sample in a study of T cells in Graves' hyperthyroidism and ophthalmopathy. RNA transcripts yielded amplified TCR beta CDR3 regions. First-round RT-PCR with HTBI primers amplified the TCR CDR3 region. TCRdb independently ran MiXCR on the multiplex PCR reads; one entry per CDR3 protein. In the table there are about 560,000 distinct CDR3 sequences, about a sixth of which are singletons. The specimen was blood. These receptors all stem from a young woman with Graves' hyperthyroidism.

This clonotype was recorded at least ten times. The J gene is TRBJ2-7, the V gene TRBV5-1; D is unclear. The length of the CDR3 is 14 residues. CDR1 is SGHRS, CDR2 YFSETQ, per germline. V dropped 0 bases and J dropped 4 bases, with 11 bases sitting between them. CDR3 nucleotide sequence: TGCGCCAGCAGCTTGGATTGGGGTGGATACGAGCAGTACTTC. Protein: CASSLDWGGYEQYF. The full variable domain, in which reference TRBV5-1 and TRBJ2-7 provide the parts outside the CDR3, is KAGVTQTPRYLIKTRGQQVTLSCSPISGHRSVSWYQQTPGQGLQFLFEYFSETQRNKGNFPGRFSGRQFSNSRSEMNVSTLELGDSALYLCASSLDWGGYEQYFGPGTRLTVT.

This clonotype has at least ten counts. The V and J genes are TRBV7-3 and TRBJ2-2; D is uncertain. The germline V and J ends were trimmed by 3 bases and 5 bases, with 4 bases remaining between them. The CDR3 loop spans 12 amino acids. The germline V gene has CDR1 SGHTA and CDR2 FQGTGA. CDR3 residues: CASSLITGELFF. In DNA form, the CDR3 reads TGTGCCAGCAGCTTGATAACCGGGGAGCTGTTTTTT.

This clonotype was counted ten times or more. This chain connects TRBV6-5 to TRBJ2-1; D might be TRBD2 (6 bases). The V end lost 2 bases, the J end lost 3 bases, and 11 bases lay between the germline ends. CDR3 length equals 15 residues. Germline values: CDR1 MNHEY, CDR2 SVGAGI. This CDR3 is CASSYGGTGYNEQFF. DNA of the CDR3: TGTGCCAGCAGTTACGGGGGGACGGGCTACAATGAGCAGTTCTTC.

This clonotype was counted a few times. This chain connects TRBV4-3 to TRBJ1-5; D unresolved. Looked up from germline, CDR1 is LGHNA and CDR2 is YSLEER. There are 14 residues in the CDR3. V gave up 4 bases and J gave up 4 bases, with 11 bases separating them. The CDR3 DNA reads TGCGCCAGCAGCCCCTCTGGGGAGAATCAGCCCCAGCATTTT. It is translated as CASSPSGENQPQHF.

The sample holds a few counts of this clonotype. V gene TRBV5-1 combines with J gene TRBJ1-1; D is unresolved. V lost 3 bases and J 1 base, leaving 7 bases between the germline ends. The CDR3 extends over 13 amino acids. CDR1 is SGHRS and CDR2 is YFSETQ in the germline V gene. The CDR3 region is CASSWEQNTEAFF. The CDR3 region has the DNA TGCGCCAGCAGCTGGGAACAGAACACTGAAGCTTTCTTT.

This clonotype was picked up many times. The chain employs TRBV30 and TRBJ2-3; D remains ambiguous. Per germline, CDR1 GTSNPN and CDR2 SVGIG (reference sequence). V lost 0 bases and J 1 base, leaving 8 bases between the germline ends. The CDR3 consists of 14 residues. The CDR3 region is CAWSVNRRTDTQYF. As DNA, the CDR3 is TGTGCCTGGAGTGTGAACAGACGCACAGATACGCAGTATTTT.

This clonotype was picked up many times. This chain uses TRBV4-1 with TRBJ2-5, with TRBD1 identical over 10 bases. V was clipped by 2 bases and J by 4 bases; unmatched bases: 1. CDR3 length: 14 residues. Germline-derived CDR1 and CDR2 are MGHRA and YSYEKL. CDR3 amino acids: CASSQRTGGETQYF. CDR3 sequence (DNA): TGCGCCAGCAGCCAACGGACAGGGGGAGAGACCCAGTACTTC.

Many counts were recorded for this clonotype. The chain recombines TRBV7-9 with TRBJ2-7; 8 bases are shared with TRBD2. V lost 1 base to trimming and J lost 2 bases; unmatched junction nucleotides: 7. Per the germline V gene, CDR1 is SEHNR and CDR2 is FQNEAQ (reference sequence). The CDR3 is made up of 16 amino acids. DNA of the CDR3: TGTGCCAGCAGCTTAGTTCTGCGGGGGGCGCCCTACGAGCAGTACTTC. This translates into CASSLVLRGAPYEQYF. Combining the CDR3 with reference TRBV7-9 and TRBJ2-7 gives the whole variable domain DTGVSQNPRHKITKRGQNVTFRCDPISEHNRLYWYRQTLGQGPEFLTYFQNEAQLEKSRLLSDRFSAERPKGSFSTLEIQRTEQGDSAMYLCASSLVLRGAPYEQYFGPGTRLTVT.

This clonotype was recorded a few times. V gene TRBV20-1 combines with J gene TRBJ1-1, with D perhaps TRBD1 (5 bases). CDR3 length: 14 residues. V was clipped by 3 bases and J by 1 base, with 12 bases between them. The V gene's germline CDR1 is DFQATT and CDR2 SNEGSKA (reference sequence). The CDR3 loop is CSASRAGQNTEAFF. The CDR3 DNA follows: TGCAGTGCTAGCAGGGCAGGACAGAACACTGAAGCTTTCTTT.

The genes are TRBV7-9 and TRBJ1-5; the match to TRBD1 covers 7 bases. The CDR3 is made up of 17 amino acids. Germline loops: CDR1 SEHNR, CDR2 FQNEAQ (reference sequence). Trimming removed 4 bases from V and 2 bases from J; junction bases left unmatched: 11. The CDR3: CASSSTAGGAGNQPQHF. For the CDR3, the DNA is TGTGCCAGCAGCTCGACCGCAGGGGGTGCCGGCAATCAGCCCCAGCATTTT. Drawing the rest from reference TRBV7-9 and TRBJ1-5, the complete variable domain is DTGVSQNPRHKITKRGQNVTFRCDPISEHNRLYWYRQTLGQGPEFLTYFQNEAQLEKSRLLSDRFSAERPKGSFSTLEIQRTEQGDSAMYLCASSSTAGGAGNQPQHFGDGTRLSIL.

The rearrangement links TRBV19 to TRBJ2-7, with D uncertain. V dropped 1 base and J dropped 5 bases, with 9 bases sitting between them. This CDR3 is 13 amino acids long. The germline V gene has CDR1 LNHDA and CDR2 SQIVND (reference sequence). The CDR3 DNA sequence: TGTGCCAGTAGTATAGCCCCCTCAGACGAGCAGTACTTC. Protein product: CASSIAPSDEQYF. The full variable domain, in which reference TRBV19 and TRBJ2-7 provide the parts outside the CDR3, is DGGITQSPKYLFRKEGQNVTLSCEQNLNHDAMYWYRQDPGQGLRLIYYSQIVNDFQKGDIAEGYSVSREKKESFPLTVTSAQKNPTAFYLCASSIAPSDEQYFGPGTRLTVT.